A selection of T cell receptor beta chains follows, all from one sample in a study of radiation and T cells in renal cell carcinoma. Sequencing was performed with immunoSEQ multiplex PCR; in TCRdb, only in-frame clones are kept and a portion is missing. This table has 130,000 or so clones, approximately 87% appearing once. The sequences come from blood, collected from a patient whose treatment included radiotherapy and nephrectomy. These receptor sequences come from a woman in her 50s with renal cell carcinoma. The CDR3 runs from the conserved cysteine through the conserved F or W. Each record gives: CDR3 DNA, CDR3 protein, J gene, V gene, clone size, D gene. The D gene is left open where the match is weak. The size field is filled for only some rows; it gives once, few, many or a size class.

CDR3 DNA: TGCGCCAGCAGCCAAGAATGGGCAGGCCAAGAGACCCAGTACTTC; CDR3 protein: CASSQEWAGQETQYF; J gene: TRBJ2-5; V gene: TRBV4-3; clone size: NA; D gene: NA
CDR3 DNA: TGCGCCAGCAGTGAATCTTGGGGGGCTGGAGAGACCCAGTACTTC; CDR3 protein: CASSESWGAGETQYF; J gene: TRBJ2-5; V gene: TRBV10-1; clone size: few; D gene: NA
CDR3 DNA: TGTGCCAGCAGCTCCCTCAGGCGGGTTGAAGCTTTCTTT; CDR3 protein: CASSSLRRVEAFF; J gene: TRBJ1-1; V gene: TRBV11-2; clone size: NA; D gene: NA
CDR3 DNA: TGTGCCAGCAGCGTCGACGGCTACGAGCAGTACTTC; CDR3 protein: CASSVDGYEQYF; J gene: TRBJ2-7; V gene: TRBV9; clone size: NA; D gene: NA
CDR3 DNA: TGTGCCAGCAGTCCTCCTGACATGGGCTACACCTTC; CDR3 protein: CASSPPDMGYTF; J gene: TRBJ1-2; V gene: TRBV25-1; clone size: NA; D gene: NA
CDR3 DNA: TGCAGTGCGGCGAGCGGCGAGCAGTACTTC; CDR3 protein: CSAASGEQYF; J gene: TRBJ2-7; V gene: TRBV20-1; clone size: NA; D gene: NA
CDR3 DNA: TGTGCCAGCAGTGAAACAGACGACGGCTATGGCTACACCTTC; CDR3 protein: CASSETDDGYGYTF; J gene: TRBJ1-2; V gene: TRBV6-1; clone size: NA; D gene: NA
CDR3 DNA: TGTGCCAGTAGTGCCGCGGCGGGGGGCAGGGAGACCCAGTACTTC; CDR3 protein: CASSAAAGGRETQYF; J gene: TRBJ2-5; V gene: TRBV19; clone size: NA; D gene: TRBD2
CDR3 DNA: TGCGCCAGCAGCCAGTCGTCCAGAGAAAATGAAAAACTGTTTTTT; CDR3 protein: CASSQSSRENEKLFF; J gene: TRBJ1-4; V gene: TRBV4-3; clone size: NA; D gene: NA
CDR3 DNA: TGCGCCAGCAGCTTGGTCTTCGGGACGGGCAGCTACGAGCAGTACTTC; CDR3 protein: CASSLVFGTGSYEQYF; J gene: TRBJ2-7; V gene: TRBV5-1; clone size: NA; D gene: NA
CDR3 DNA: TGTGCCAGCAGCCCCACAGGGACCAATGAGCAGTTCTTC; CDR3 protein: CASSPTGTNEQFF; J gene: TRBJ2-1; V gene: TRBV9; clone size: NA; D gene: NA
CDR3 DNA: TGTGCCAGCAGTTCCGACAGGGGGCATCAGCCCCAGCATTTT; CDR3 protein: CASSSDRGHQPQHF; J gene: TRBJ1-5; V gene: TRBV6-5; clone size: NA; D gene: TRBD1
CDR3 DNA: TGTGCCAGCAGCCTCGGGGCGGATACGCAGTATTTT; CDR3 protein: CASSLGADTQYF; J gene: TRBJ2-3; V gene: TRBV9; clone size: NA; D gene: NA
CDR3 DNA: TGTGCCAGCAGGACGGGAGGGGGGATCTACGAGCAGTACTTC; CDR3 protein: CASRTGGGIYEQYF; J gene: TRBJ2-7; V gene: TRBV6-5; clone size: NA; D gene: TRBD2
CDR3 DNA: TGTGCCAGCAGCTTAGCTCTACAGGGGGCGCGCGGCTACACCTTC; CDR3 protein: CASSLALQGARGYTF; J gene: TRBJ1-2; V gene: TRBV7-2; clone size: NA; D gene: TRBD1
CDR3 DNA: TGTGCCAGCAGTGAAGGTGGCCGGAACACTGAAGCTTTCTTT; CDR3 protein: CASSEGGRNTEAFF; J gene: TRBJ1-1; V gene: TRBV6-1; clone size: NA; D gene: NA
CDR3 DNA: TGCAGCGTCGCCGGAGCAGGCTTGTGGGAGCAGTACTTC; CDR3 protein: CSVAGAGLWEQYF; J gene: TRBJ2-7; V gene: TRBV29-1; clone size: NA; D gene: NA
CDR3 DNA: TGCGCCAGCAACCGGGACAGGGGTATCGGTAAGCGGGGCTACGAGCAGTACTTC; CDR3 protein: CASNRDRGIGKRGYEQYF; J gene: TRBJ2-7; V gene: TRBV5-1; clone size: NA; D gene: TRBD1
CDR3 DNA: TGCGCCAGCAGCCAAGAGGCAACAGGAGAAGGTGGCTACACCTTC; CDR3 protein: CASSQEATGEGGYTF; J gene: TRBJ1-2; V gene: TRBV4-1; clone size: many; D gene: NA
CDR3 DNA: TGTGCCAGCAGTTCAGTAGCGAGCTCCTACGAGCAGTACTTC; CDR3 protein: CASSSVASSYEQYF; J gene: TRBJ2-7; V gene: TRBV11-3; clone size: NA; D gene: NA
CDR3 DNA: TGTGCCAGCAGTGACATCCCTAGCGGGGAAAGCTCCTACGAGCAGTACTTC; CDR3 protein: CASSDIPSGESSYEQYF; J gene: TRBJ2-7; V gene: TRBV6-4; clone size: NA; D gene: TRBD2
CDR3 DNA: TGTGCCAGCAGTACGCGGACCTTGAACACTGAAGCTTTCTTT; CDR3 protein: CASSTRTLNTEAFF; J gene: TRBJ1-1; V gene: TRBV6-5; clone size: once; D gene: NA
CDR3 DNA: TGCGCCTCCCGCACCCAGCGGACGATGAACACTGAAGCTTTCTTT; CDR3 protein: CASRTQRTMNTEAFF; J gene: TRBJ1-1; V gene: TRBV4-3; clone size: few; D gene: NA
CDR3 DNA: TGTGCCATCAGTGAGCTCGGGCAGATGAACACCGGGGAGCTGTTTTTT; CDR3 protein: CAISELGQMNTGELFF; J gene: TRBJ2-2; V gene: TRBV10-3; clone size: NA; D gene: NA
CDR3 DNA: TGCAGCGTCGTGGGACAGGAGCCGCCCGAGCAGTACTTC; CDR3 protein: CSVVGQEPPEQYF; J gene: TRBJ2-7; V gene: TRBV29-1; clone size: NA; D gene: TRBD1
CDR3 DNA: TGTGCCAGCGGAATGGACGTAGACTACGAGCAGTACTTC; CDR3 protein: CASGMDVDYEQYF; J gene: TRBJ2-7; V gene: TRBV25-1; clone size: few; D gene: NA
CDR3 DNA: TGTGCCAGCAGCTTCGACACCAAAGAGACCCAGTACTTC; CDR3 protein: CASSFDTKETQYF; J gene: TRBJ2-5; V gene: TRBV5-6; clone size: once; D gene: NA
CDR3 DNA: TGTGCCAGCAGCTTAGCGGCCGGCTACTATGGCTACACCTTC; CDR3 protein: CASSLAAGYYGYTF; J gene: TRBJ1-2; V gene: TRBV7-2; clone size: NA; D gene: NA
CDR3 DNA: TGTGCCAGCAGCCGGGCAGGTAACTCCTACGAGCAGTACTTC; CDR3 protein: CASSRAGNSYEQYF; J gene: TRBJ2-7; V gene: TRBV9; clone size: NA; D gene: NA
CDR3 DNA: TGTGCCAGCAGCGCGGACTTACTTAATCAGCCCCAGCATTTT; CDR3 protein: CASSADLLNQPQHF; J gene: TRBJ1-5; V gene: TRBV9; clone size: few; D gene: NA
CDR3 DNA: TGTGCCAGCAGTTCGTCGACAGGGATTAACTATGGCTACACCTTC; CDR3 protein: CASSSSTGINYGYTF; J gene: TRBJ1-2; V gene: TRBV6-5; clone size: NA; D gene: TRBD1
CDR3 DNA: TGTGCCAGCAGCCAGGGTGGAATCGGGGAGCTGTTTTTT; CDR3 protein: CASSQGGIGELFF; J gene: TRBJ2-2; V gene: TRBV14; clone size: NA; D gene: NA
CDR3 DNA: TGTGCCAGCAGCTTAGGTTGGACTACCGTACGGTATTTT; CDR3 protein: CASSLGWTTVRYF; J gene: TRBJ2-3; V gene: TRBV7-2; clone size: once; D gene: NA
CDR3 DNA: TGTGCCAGCAGAGAGACAGGGGGGCCTGGAAACACCATATATTTT; CDR3 protein: CASRETGGPGNTIYF; J gene: TRBJ1-3; V gene: TRBV6-1; clone size: NA; D gene: TRBD1
CDR3 DNA: TGTGCCAGCAGTGAGGTAGCAGGGTTCAGCGGCTACACCTTC; CDR3 protein: CASSEVAGFSGYTF; J gene: TRBJ1-2; V gene: TRBV2; clone size: NA; D gene: NA
CDR3 DNA: TGTGCCTGGAAGGGTGCCCAGGAAAAACTGTTTTTT; CDR3 protein: CAWKGAQEKLFF; J gene: TRBJ1-4; V gene: TRBV30; clone size: few; D gene: NA
CDR3 DNA: TGTGCCAGCAGCTTGTCAGGGGCCTACGAGCAGTACTTC; CDR3 protein: CASSLSGAYEQYF; J gene: TRBJ2-7; V gene: TRBV5-4; clone size: once; D gene: NA
CDR3 DNA: TGTGCCAGCAGGACGGGTTCGAACACCGGGGAGCTGTTTTTT; CDR3 protein: CASRTGSNTGELFF; J gene: TRBJ2-2; V gene: TRBV7-2; clone size: NA; D gene: NA
CDR3 DNA: TGCAGTGCCCAGCACTACGAGCAGTACTTC; CDR3 protein: CSAQHYEQYF; J gene: TRBJ2-7; V gene: TRBV20-1; clone size: NA; D gene: NA
CDR3 DNA: TGTGCCAGCAGCGTAACCCAGAGGACGGAGCAGTTCTTC; CDR3 protein: CASSVTQRTEQFF; J gene: TRBJ2-1; V gene: TRBV9; clone size: NA; D gene: NA
CDR3 DNA: TGCGCCAGCAGGGGTTCCAATGAGCAGTTCTTC; CDR3 protein: CASRGSNEQFF; J gene: TRBJ2-1; V gene: TRBV10-1; clone size: NA; D gene: NA
CDR3 DNA: TGCGCCAGCAGCCACACCCCAAGGAACGAGCAGTACTTC; CDR3 protein: CASSHTPRNEQYF; J gene: TRBJ2-7; V gene: TRBV4-3; clone size: NA; D gene: NA
CDR3 DNA: TGCAGCGGAGCCGCCGCAGGGCCGGGCGAGCAGTACTTC; CDR3 protein: CSGAAAGPGEQYF; J gene: TRBJ2-7; V gene: TRBV29-1; clone size: NA; D gene: NA
CDR3 DNA: TGCGCCAGCAGCCAAGATCGGGGGAACACCATATATTTT; CDR3 protein: CASSQDRGNTIYF; J gene: TRBJ1-3; V gene: TRBV4-3; clone size: NA; D gene: NA
CDR3 DNA: TGTGCCAGCAGCTCCACAGGGACAAACACTGAAGCTTTCTTT; CDR3 protein: CASSSTGTNTEAFF; J gene: TRBJ1-1; V gene: TRBV7-2; clone size: NA; D gene: NA
CDR3 DNA: TGTGCCAGCAGAGCCGGGGGGGGCTACGAGCAGTACTTC; CDR3 protein: CASRAGGGYEQYF; J gene: TRBJ2-7; V gene: TRBV6-5; clone size: few; D gene: TRBD2
CDR3 DNA: TGTGCCAGCACCTTGGACAGCTCTGGGGCCAACGTCCTGACTTTC; CDR3 protein: CASTLDSSGANVLTF; J gene: TRBJ2-6; V gene: TRBV2; clone size: NA; D gene: NA
CDR3 DNA: TGTGCCAGCAGCTTGGCGGGCGCAGATACGCAGTATTTT; CDR3 protein: CASSLAGADTQYF; J gene: TRBJ2-3; V gene: TRBV5-6; clone size: once; D gene: NA
CDR3 DNA: TGTGCCAGCAGTTGGGGAGACACCATATATTTT; CDR3 protein: CASSWGDTIYF; J gene: TRBJ1-3; V gene: TRBV28; clone size: NA; D gene: NA
CDR3 DNA: TGTGCCAGCAGTGAGACGGACGGAGCCCCCTCCTACGAGCAGTACTTC; CDR3 protein: CASSETDGAPSYEQYF; J gene: TRBJ2-7; V gene: TRBV6-1; clone size: NA; D gene: NA
CDR3 DNA: TGTGCCAGCAATATCTTAGATGGGCTTAACTATGGCTACACCTTC; CDR3 protein: CASNILDGLNYGYTF; J gene: TRBJ1-2; V gene: TRBV28; clone size: NA; D gene: NA
CDR3 DNA: TGCGCCAGCAGCACAGGACAGGGAAACACTGAAGCTTTCTTT; CDR3 protein: CASSTGQGNTEAFF; J gene: TRBJ1-1; V gene: TRBV10-1; clone size: NA; D gene: TRBD1
CDR3 DNA: TGTGCCAGCAGCCTAGGACTAGCGGGGCCCGCCGGAAAGACCCAGTACTTC; CDR3 protein: CASSLGLAGPAGKTQYF; J gene: TRBJ2-5; V gene: TRBV7-2; clone size: NA; D gene: TRBD2
CDR3 DNA: TGTGCCAGCAGGGGACAGGGGGGAAACACCATATATTTT; CDR3 protein: CASRGQGGNTIYF; J gene: TRBJ1-3; V gene: TRBV6-5; clone size: NA; D gene: TRBD1
CDR3 DNA: TGCAGCGTCGACATAACCTCGGGGGGCGGGAATGAAAAACTGTTTTTT; CDR3 protein: CSVDITSGGGNEKLFF; J gene: TRBJ1-4; V gene: TRBV29-1; clone size: NA; D gene: NA
CDR3 DNA: TGTGCCAGCAGCCCTGAAGGGGTAGGGGGACTAGCCAAAAACATTCAGTACTTC; CDR3 protein: CASSPEGVGGLAKNIQYF; J gene: TRBJ2-4; V gene: TRBV9; clone size: NA; D gene: NA
CDR3 DNA: TGTGCCACCAGCAGAGATCTCGCTAGCGGGACCCACAATGAGCAGTTCTTC; CDR3 protein: CATSRDLASGTHNEQFF; J gene: TRBJ2-1; V gene: TRBV15; clone size: NA; D gene: TRBD2
CDR3 DNA: TGTGCCAGCAGTGAATCAGGCGGCTATGGCTACACCTTC; CDR3 protein: CASSESGGYGYTF; J gene: TRBJ1-2; V gene: TRBV6-4; clone size: few; D gene: NA
CDR3 DNA: TGTGCCAGCAGCTTGGGACAGACAGGGGAAGCTTTCTTT; CDR3 protein: CASSLGQTGEAFF; J gene: TRBJ1-1; V gene: TRBV5-4; clone size: NA; D gene: TRBD1
CDR3 DNA: TGTGCCAGCAGCTTAGAAGGGACAGGGGTGGGCTATGGCTACACCTTC; CDR3 protein: CASSLEGTGVGYGYTF; J gene: TRBJ1-2; V gene: TRBV7-2; clone size: NA; D gene: TRBD1